The rows below give T cell receptor beta chains drawn from one sample of a study of blood T cell repertoires in COVID-19. Data came from immunoSEQ multiplex PCR; TCRdb stores just in-frame clones and leaves some out. The sample carries roughly 180,000 clones, around 82% recorded once. The sample taken for sequencing was peripheral blood. The source of these receptors is a man aged 55 to 69 who had recovered from COVID-19. Each CDR3 is given with its conserved first and last residue. The order of the fields is V gene, J gene, CDR3 protein.

>TRBV5-1|TRBJ1-2
CASSPGKDSVTNNYGYTF
>TRBV10-3|TRBJ1-1
CAITRQLTGDTEAFF
>TRBV7-3|TRBJ2-3
CASSKKTGSDTQYF
>TRBV7-3|TRBJ1-1
CASSTQTGTEAFF
>TRBV6-2/TRBV6-3|TRBJ1-2
CASSYRRGGDYGYTF
>TRBV7-9|TRBJ1-4
CASSPIDRVNEKLFF
>TRBV5-5|TRBJ1-2
CASSLGTETYGYTF
>TRBV29-1|TRBJ1-5
CSVGGDRGGLSNQPQHF
>TRBV3-1/TRBV3-2|TRBJ2-3
CASSYSRDHNRADTQYF
>TRBV7-8|TRBJ1-2
CASSLVGGQGGGYTF
>TRBV9|TRBJ1-6
CASSQGGSPLHF
>TRBV24-1|TRBJ2-3
CATSDLQGPGGGIADTQYF
>TRBV10-3|TRBJ1-5
CAISVSNSNQPQHF
>TRBV11-3|TRBJ2-7
CASSPRPGGAGEQYF
>TRBV7-7|TRBJ2-5
CASSKDRETQYF
>TRBV6-6|TRBJ2-7
CASSLQGSSSYEQYF
>TRBV28|TRBJ1-1
CASSRDSSEAFF
>TRBV14|TRBJ2-5
CASSQALPRETQYF
>TRBV29-1|TRBJ1-2
CSVELGDSTNYGYTF
>TRBV7-9|TRBJ2-1
CASSLSEAGNNEQFF
>TRBV5-6|TRBJ2-6
CASSFGGANVLTF
>TRBV6-5|TRBJ2-2
CASTPVGPPGELFF
>TRBV19|TRBJ2-2
CASRPGQYDLELFF
>TRBV2|TRBJ1-4
CASSFSGGATNEKLFF
>TRBV7-2|TRBJ2-1
CASSPQGSSYNEQFF
>TRBV7-2|TRBJ1-1
CASRAILGSGAEAFF
>TRBV19|TRBJ2-3
CASSTSLTSGGADTQYF
>TRBV7-2|TRBJ1-1
CASRRTDPGGEAFF
>TRBV18|TRBJ2-7
CASSLNRGPGSYEQYF
>TRBV6-5|TRBJ1-6
CASSTRGPQGGALHF
>TRBV7-2|TRBJ1-1
CASSLNGVTEAFF
>TRBV5-6|TRBJ1-6
CASSQATGNNSPLHF
>TRBV19|TRBJ1-5
CASTPGQGPDQPQHF
>TRBV7-9|TRBJ2-2
CASSLPKPGTGDPTGELFF
>TRBV18|TRBJ1-6
CASSPSIRQAHSPLHF
>TRBV5-4|TRBJ1-2
CASSLGAGPNSYGYTF
>TRBV7-3|TRBJ1-1
CASSVQGDTEAFF
>TRBV7-2|TRBJ1-2
CASSPKQESSYGYTF
>TRBV6-5|TRBJ1-1
CASSYSRRRGTEAFF
>TRBV5-1|TRBJ1-1
CASSQQGPRDTEAFF
>TRBV27|TRBJ2-3
CASSAYSGTQYF
>TRBV13|TRBJ2-1
CASSLETGRDYNEQFF
>TRBV4-1|TRBJ2-5
CASSQDRETAQYF
>TRBV6-5|TRBJ2-2
CASRTSGEYTGELFF
>TRBV29-1|TRBJ1-2
CSVDLDEEQGALGYTF
>TRBV10-1|TRBJ2-3
CASAYREGTDTQYF